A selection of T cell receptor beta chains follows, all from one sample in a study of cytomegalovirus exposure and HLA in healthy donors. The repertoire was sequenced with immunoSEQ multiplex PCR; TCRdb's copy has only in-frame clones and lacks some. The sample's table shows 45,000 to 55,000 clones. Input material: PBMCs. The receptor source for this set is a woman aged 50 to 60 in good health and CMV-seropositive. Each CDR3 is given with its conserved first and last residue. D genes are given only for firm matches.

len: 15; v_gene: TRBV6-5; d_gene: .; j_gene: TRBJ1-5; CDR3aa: CASRLSLNSNQPQHF; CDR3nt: TGTGCCAGCAGACTTTCACTAAATAGCAATCAGCCCCAGCATTTT
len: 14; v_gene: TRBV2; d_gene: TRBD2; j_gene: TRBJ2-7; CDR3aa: CASRDTSASYEQYF; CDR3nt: TGTGCCAGCAGGGATACTAGCGCCTCCTACGAGCAGTACTTC
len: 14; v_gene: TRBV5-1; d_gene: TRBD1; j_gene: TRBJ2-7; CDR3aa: CASSRRDRAYEQYF; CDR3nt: TGCGCCAGCAGCCGTCGGGACAGGGCCTACGAGCAGTACTTC
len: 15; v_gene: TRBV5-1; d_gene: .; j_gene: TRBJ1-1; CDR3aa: CASSLGGGLNTEAFF; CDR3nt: TGCGCCAGCAGCTTGGGCGGGGGCCTGAACACTGAAGCTTTCTTT
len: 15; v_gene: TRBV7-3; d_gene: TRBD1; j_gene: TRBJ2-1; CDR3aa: CASSLGTGGINEQFF; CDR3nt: TGTGCCAGCAGCTTAGGGACAGGGGGGATCAATGAGCAGTTCTTC
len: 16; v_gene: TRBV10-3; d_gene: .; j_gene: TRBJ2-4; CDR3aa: CAIRSSEGVAKNIQYF; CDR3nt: TGTGCCATCAGATCGAGCGAAGGGGTTGCCAAAAACATTCAGTACTTC
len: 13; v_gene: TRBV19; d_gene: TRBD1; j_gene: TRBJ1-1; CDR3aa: CASSTQTGGDAFF; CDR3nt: TGTGCCAGTAGTACCCAAACAGGGGGTGATGCTTTCTTT
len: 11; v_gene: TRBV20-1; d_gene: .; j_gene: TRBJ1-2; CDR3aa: CSATRVYGYTF; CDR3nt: TGCAGTGCTACCAGGGTCTACGGCTACACCTTC
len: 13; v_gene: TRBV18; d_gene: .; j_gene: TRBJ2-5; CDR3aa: CASSPFNQETQYF; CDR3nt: TGTGCCAGCTCACCTTTTAACCAAGAGACCCAGTACTTC
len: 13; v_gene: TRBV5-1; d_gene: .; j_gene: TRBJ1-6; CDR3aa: CASSFGVDSPLHF; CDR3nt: TGCGCCAGCAGCTTCGGAGTGGATTCACCCCTCCACTTT
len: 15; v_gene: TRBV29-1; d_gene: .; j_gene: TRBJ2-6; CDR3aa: CSVDGGFSGANVLTF; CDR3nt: TGCAGCGTTGATGGCGGATTCTCTGGGGCCAACGTCCTGACTTTC
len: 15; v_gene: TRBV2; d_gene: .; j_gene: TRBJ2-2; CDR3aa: CASSAEGALPGELFF; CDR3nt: TGTGCCAGCAGTGCGGAGGGGGCCCTCCCCGGGGAGCTGTTTTTT
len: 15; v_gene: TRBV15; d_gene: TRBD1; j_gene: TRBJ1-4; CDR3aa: CATSRAGTGSEKLFF; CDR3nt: TGTGCCACCAGCAGGGCCGGGACAGGGTCTGAAAAACTGTTTTTT
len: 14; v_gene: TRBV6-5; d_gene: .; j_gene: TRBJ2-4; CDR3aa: CASRKEGPKNIQYF; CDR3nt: TGTGCCAGCAGGAAGGAGGGACCCAAAAACATTCAGTACTTC
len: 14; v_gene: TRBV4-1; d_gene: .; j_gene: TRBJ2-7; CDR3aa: CASSQEPVFYEQYF; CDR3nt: TGCGCCAGCAGCCAAGAGCCAGTCTTCTACGAGCAGTACTTC
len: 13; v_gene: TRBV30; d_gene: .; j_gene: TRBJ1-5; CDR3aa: CAWSGQGNQPQHF; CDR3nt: TGTGCCTGGAGTGGCCAGGGAAATCAGCCCCAGCATTTT
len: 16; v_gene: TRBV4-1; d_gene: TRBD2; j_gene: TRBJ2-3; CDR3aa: CASSQDTAGGLGTQYF; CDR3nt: TGCGCCAGCAGCCAAGATACGGCGGGAGGACTAGGGACGCAGTATTTT
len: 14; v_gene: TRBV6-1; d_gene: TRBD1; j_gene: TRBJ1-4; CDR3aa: CATRRGQENEKLFF; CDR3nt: TGTGCCACGCGCCGAGGACAGGAAAATGAAAAACTGTTTTTT
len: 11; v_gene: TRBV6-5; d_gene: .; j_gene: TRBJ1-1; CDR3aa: CASSQGTEAFF; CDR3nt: TGTGCCAGCAGCCAGGGCACTGAAGCTTTCTTT
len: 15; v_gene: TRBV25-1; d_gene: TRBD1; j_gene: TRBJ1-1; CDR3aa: CASSVHRGGGTEAFF; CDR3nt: TGTGCCAGCAGTGTCCACAGGGGAGGTGGCACTGAAGCTTTCTTT
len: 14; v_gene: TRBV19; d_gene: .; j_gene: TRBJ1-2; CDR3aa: CASSPLKRLSRYTF; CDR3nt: TGTGCCAGTAGTCCACTAAAGAGACTGAGCCGCTACACCTTC
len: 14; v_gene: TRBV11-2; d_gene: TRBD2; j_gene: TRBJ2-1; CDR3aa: CASSLAGVVDEQFF; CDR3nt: TGTGCCAGCTCACTAGCGGGAGTAGTGGATGAGCAGTTCTTC
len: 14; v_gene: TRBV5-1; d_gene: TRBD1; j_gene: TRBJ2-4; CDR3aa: CASSLRQGENIQYF; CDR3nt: TGCGCCAGCAGCTTGCGACAGGGGGAGAACATTCAGTACTTC
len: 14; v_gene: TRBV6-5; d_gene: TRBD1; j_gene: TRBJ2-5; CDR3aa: CASSYWTGQETQYF; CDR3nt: TGTGCCAGCAGTTATTGGACAGGACAAGAGACCCAGTACTTC
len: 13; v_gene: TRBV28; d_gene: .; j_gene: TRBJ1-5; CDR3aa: CASSGSSNQPQHF; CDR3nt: TGTGCCAGCAGTGGGAGTAGCAATCAGCCCCAGCATTTT
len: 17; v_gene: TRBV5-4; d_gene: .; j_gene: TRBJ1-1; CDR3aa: CASSPAGTPGMNTEAFF; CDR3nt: TGTGCCAGCAGCCCGGCGGGGACCCCGGGGATGAACACTGAAGCTTTCTTT
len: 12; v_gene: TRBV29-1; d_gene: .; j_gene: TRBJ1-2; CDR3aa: CSVSGVLGGYTF; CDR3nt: TGCAGCGTCTCGGGGGTTCTTGGAGGCTACACCTTC
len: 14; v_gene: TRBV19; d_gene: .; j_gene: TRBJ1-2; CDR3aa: CASSIVGGPRGYTF; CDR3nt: TGTGCCAGTAGTATAGTCGGAGGGCCAAGGGGCTACACCTTC
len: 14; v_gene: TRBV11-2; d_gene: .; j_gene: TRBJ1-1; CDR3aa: CASSVQGSNTEAFF; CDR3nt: TGTGCCAGCAGCGTACAGGGATCCAACACTGAAGCTTTCTTT
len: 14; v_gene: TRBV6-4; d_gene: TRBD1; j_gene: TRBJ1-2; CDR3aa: CASSRDRSNYGYTF; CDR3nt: TGTGCCAGCAGCAGGGACAGAAGCAACTATGGCTACACCTTC
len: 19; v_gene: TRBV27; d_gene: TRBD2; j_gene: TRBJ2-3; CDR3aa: CASSPGLAGVNGVRDTQYF; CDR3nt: TGTGCCAGCAGTCCGGGACTAGCGGGAGTTAATGGTGTAAGGGATACGCAGTATTTT
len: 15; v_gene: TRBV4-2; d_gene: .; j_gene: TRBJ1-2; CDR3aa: CASSQETRHNYGYTF; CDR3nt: TGTGCCAGCAGCCAAGAAACTAGACACAACTATGGCTACACCTTC
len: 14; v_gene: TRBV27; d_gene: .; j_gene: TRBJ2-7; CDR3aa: CASSDGLVSYEQYF; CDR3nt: TGTGCCAGCAGTGACGGACTGGTTTCCTACGAGCAGTACTTC
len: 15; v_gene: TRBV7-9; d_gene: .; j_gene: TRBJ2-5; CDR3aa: CASSFGGRDRRTQYF; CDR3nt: TGTGCCAGCAGCTTCGGGGGAAGGGACCGGAGGACCCAGTACTTC
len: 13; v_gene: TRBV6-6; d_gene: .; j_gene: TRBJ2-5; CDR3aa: CASSFYRQETQYF; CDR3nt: TGTGCCAGCAGTTTCTACAGGCAAGAGACCCAGTACTTC
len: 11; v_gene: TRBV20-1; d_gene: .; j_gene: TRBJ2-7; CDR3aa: CSARTSYEQYF; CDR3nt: TGCAGTGCTAGAACTAGCTACGAGCAGTACTTC
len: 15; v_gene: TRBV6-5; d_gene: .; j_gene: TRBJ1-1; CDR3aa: CASSDLGGGGTEAFF; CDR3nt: TGTGCCAGCAGTGACTTGGGGGGGGGAGGCACTGAAGCTTTCTTT
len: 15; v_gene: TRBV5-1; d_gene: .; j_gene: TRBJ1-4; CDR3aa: CASRTLPGENGKLFF; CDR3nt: TGCGCCAGCAGGACACTACCGGGGGAAAATGGAAAACTGTTTTTT
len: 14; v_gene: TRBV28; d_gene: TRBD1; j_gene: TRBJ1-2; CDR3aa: CASSLNRGVHGYTF; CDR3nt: TGTGCCAGCAGTTTAAACAGGGGTGTACATGGCTACACCTTC